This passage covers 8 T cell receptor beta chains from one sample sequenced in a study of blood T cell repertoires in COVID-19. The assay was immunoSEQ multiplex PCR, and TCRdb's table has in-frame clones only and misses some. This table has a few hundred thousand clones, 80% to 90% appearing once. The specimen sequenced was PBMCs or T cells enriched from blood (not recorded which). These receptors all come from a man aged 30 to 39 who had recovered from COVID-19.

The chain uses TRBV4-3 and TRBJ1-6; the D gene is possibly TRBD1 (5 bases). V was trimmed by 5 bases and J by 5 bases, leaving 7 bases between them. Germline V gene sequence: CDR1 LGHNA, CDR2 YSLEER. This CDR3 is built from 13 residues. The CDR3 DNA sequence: TGCGCCAGCAGCTGGGGGGATAATTCACCCCTCCACTTT. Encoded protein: CASSWGDNSPLHF.

The CDR3 reads CASRKVGQPFYNSPLHF. DNA of the CDR3: TGTGCCAGCAGGAAGGTAGGACAGCCCTTTTATAATTCACCCCTCCACTTT. This chain connects TRBV21-1 to TRBJ1-6; the table names TRBD1, a call not compared with the DNA. TRBV21-1 is marked as a pseudogene. This CDR3 spans 17 amino acids.

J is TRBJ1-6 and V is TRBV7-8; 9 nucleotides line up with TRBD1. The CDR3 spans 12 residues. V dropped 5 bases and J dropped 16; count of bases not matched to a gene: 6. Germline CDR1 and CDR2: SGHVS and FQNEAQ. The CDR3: CASSRQGEKLHF. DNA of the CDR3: TGTGCCAGCAGCCGACAGGGGGAAAAACTCCACTTT.

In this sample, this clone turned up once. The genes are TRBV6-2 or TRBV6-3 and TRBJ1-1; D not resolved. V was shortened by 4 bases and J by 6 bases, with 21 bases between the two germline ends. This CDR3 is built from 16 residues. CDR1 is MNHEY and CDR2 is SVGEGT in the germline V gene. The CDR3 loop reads CASSSDVDEGGPEAFF. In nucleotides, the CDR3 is TGTGCCAGCAGTTCGGACGTGGACGAGGGAGGGCCTGAAGCTTTCTTT.

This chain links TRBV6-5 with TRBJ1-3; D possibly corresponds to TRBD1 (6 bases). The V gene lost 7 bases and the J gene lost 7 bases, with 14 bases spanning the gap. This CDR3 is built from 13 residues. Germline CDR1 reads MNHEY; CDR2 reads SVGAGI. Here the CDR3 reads CASTPAGANTIYF. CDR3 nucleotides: TGTGCCAGCACCCCCGCGGGGGCGAACACCATATATTTT.

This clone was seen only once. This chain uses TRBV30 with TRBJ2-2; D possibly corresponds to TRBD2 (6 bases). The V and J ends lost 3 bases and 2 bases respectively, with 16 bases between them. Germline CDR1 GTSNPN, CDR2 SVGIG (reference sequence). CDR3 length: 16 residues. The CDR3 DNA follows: TGTGCCTGGAGCGCCCTCGGGCGGGGTAACACCGGGGAGCTGTTTTTT. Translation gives CAWSALGRGNTGELFF.

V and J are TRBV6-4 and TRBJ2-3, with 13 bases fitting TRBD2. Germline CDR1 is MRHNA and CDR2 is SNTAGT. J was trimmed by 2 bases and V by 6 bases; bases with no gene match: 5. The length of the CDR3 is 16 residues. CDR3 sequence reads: CASSPTSGGATDTQYF. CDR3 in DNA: TGTGCCAGCAGCCCAACTAGCGGGGGGGCCACAGATACGCAGTATTTT.

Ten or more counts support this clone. Here the CDR3 DNA reads TGTGCCAGCAGCCAGGTAGCGGGGGGTGGCACAGATACGCAGTATTTT. It specifies CASSQVAGGGTDTQYF. This chain connects TRBV4-2 to TRBJ2-3; 10 bases align to TRBD2. Germline CDR1 is LGHNA and CDR2 is YNFKEQ. J was trimmed by 1 base and V by 3 bases; bases with no gene match: 4. The CDR3 consists of 16 residues.